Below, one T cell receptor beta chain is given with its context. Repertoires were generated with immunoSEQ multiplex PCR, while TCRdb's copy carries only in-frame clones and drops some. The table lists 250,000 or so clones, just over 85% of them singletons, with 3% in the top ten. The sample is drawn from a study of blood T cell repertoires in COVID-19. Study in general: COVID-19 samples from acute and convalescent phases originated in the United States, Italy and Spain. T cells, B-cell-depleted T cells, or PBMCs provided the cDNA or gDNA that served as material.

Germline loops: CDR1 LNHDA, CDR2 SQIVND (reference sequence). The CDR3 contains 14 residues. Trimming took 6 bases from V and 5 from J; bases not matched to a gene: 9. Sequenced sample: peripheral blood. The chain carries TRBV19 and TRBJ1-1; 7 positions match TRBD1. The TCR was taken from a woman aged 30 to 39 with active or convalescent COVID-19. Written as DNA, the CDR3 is TGTGCCAGTAGCTCGGGACAGAGGCGGACTGAAGCTTTCTTT. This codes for CASSSGQRRTEAFF.